At least ten counts were recorded for the clone carrying this T cell receptor (beta chain). Its antigen is not identified. This record belongs to a study of CD8+CD57+ T cells in acquired aplastic anemia. As for the study in general: DNA per sorted CD4+ or CD8+ sample ranged roughly 0.17 to 27.4 ug, averaging roughly 3.5 ug. Researchers reported that healthy donors averaged about 10 million reads for CD4+ cells.

TCR beta VDJ and CDR3 were profiled, and genomic DNA was the template. TCRdb called the reads again in MiXCR, with one record for every CDR3 protein. The sample includes hundreds of thousands of distinct CDR3 sequences, around 72% of them seen just once. CDR3 length: 16 amino acids. J gave up 5 bases and V 6 bases, and 11 bases lay outside the gene matches. Germline assignment: CDR1 DFQATT and CDR2 SNEGSKA (reference sequence). General study findings and limits: Patients and controls were found to share 25 to 35 CD8+ CDR3 sequences.

Sequenced material: sorted CD4+, CD8+, or CD8+CD57+ T cells (not recorded which) from PBMCs. The rearrangement links TRBV20-1 to TRBJ2-5; 14 bases are a match to TRBD2. The receptor was derived from a human donor in good health, serving as a control. CDR3 DNA sequence: TGCAGTGCCCAGGGGATGACTAGCGGGGGGGATGAGACCCAGTACTTC. It is translated as CSAQGMTSGGDETQYF.